This TCR beta chain was sequenced during a study of identical twins. Overall study results and limits: Cord blood beta clonotypes that were abundant carried fewer insertions, and memory repertoires showed no such trend. Sequences that were out-of-frame, alpha and twin-shared displayed an excess of low generation probability.

From germline, CDR1 is SGHRS and CDR2 YFSETQ. V lost 0 bases and J lost 6, with 12 bases in between. This CDR3 contains 14 residues. TCRdb redid the calling of the 5' RACE reads with MiXCR, one entry per CDR3 protein. Here the sample spans about 210,000 distinct CDR3 sequences, around 9.6% being singletons. Remarks on this clonotype: Its specificity is unknown.

This receptor was identified in a woman aged 18-29 years in good health. This sequence joins TRBV5-1 and TRBJ1-1; maybe TRBD1 (5 bases). Source material: memory (CD45RO+) T cells sorted from blood. CDR3: CASSLGPRDSEAFF. For the CDR3, the DNA is TGCGCCAGCAGCTTGGGACCCAGGGACTCTGAAGCTTTCTTT.